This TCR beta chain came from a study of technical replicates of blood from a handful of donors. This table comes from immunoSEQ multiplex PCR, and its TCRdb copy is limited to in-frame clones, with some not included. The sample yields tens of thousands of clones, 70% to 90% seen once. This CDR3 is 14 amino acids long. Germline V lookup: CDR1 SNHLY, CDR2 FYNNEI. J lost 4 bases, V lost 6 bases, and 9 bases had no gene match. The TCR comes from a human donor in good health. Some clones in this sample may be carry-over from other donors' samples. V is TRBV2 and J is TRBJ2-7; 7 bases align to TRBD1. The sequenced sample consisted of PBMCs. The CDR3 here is CASSEPTGSYEQYF. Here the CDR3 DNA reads TGTGCCAGCAGCGAGCCGACAGGGTCATACGAGCAGTACTTC.